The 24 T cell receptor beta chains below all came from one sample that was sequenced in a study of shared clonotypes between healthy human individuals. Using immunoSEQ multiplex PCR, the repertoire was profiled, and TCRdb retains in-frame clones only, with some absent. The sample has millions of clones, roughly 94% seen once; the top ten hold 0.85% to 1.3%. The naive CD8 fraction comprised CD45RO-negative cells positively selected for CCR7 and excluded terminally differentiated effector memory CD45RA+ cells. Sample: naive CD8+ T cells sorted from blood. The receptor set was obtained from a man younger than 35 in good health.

The CDR3: CASSEGMGPGYEQYF. DNA for the CDR3: TGTGCCAGCAGTGAAGGTATGGGGCCTGGCTACGAGCAGTACTTC. The chain links TRBV6-1 to TRBJ2-7; TRBD1 is a possible D gene (5 bases). The germline V gene encodes CDR1 MNHNS and CDR2 SASEGT. The ends were cut back, 1 base at V and 3 bases at J, with 13 bases in the middle. This CDR3 spans 15 amino acids.

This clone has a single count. The CDR3 DNA sequence: TGTGCCAGCAGTCCGTTGACAGGGGCCGAGCAGTACTTC. Translating gives CASSPLTGAEQYF. The rearrangement uses TRBV6-5 and TRBJ2-7, with TRBD1 identical over 8 bases. V gave up 5 bases and J gave up 6 bases; unmatched junction bases: 6. Looked up from germline, CDR1 is MNHEY and CDR2 is SVGAGI. This CDR3 spans 13 amino acids.

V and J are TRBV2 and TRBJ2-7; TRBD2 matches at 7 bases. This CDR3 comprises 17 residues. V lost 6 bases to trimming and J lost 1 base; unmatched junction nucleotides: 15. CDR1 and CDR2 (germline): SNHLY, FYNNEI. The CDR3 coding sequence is TGTGCCAGCAGCATTCACCCGGGAGCGGGAATGTCCTACGAGCAGTACTTC. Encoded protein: CASSIHPGAGMSYEQYF.

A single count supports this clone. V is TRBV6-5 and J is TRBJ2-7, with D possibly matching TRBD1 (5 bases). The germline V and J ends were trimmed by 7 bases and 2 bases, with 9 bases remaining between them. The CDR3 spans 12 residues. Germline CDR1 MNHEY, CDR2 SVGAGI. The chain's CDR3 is CASTGPTYEQYF. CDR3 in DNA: TGTGCCAGCACAGGGCCTACCTACGAGCAGTACTTC.

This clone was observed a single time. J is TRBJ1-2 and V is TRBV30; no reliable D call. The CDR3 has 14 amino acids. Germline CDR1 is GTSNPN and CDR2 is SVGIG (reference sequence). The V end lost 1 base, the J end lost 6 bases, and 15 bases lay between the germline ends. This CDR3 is CAWSGPLGTNGYTF. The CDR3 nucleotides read TGTGCCTGGAGTGGTCCCCTCGGCACGAATGGCTACACCTTC.

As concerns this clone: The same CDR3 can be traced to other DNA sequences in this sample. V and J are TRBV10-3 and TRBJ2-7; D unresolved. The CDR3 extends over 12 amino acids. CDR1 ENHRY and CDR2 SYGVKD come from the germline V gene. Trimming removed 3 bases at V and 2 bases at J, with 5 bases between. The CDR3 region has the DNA TGTGCCATCAGTGACAGCACCTACGAGCAGTACTTC. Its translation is CAISDSTYEQYF.

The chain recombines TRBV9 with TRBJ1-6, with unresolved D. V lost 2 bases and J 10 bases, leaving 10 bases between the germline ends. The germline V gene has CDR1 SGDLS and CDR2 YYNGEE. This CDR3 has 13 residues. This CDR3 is CASSVGISSPLHF. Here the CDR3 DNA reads TGTGCCAGCAGCGTTGGTATTAGCTCACCCCTCCACTTT.

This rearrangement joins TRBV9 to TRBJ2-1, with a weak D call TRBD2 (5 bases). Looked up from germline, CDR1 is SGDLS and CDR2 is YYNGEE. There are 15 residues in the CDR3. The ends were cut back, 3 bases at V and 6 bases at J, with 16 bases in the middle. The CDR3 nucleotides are TGTGCCAGCAGCGCAGACCCCTCCGAGGGCAATGAGCAGTTCTTC. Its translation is CASSADPSEGNEQFF.

CDR3 nucleotide sequence: TGTGCCAGCAGTGAAATAACCGGGACCAGAAATACGCAGTATTTT. This translates into CASSEITGTRNTQYF. The chain carries TRBV6-1 and TRBJ2-3, with D perhaps being TRBD1 or TRBD2 (5 bases each). This CDR3 region has 15 residues. Deletions cut 2 bases from V and 7 bases from J, with 16 bases between. The germline CDR1 and CDR2 sequences are MNHNS and SASEGT.

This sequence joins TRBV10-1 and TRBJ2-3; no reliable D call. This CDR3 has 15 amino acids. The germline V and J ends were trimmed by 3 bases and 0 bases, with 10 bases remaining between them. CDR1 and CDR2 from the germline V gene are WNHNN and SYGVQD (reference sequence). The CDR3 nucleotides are TGCGCCAGCAGTGATCCGCATCCAAGCACAGATACGCAGTATTTT. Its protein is CASSDPHPSTDTQYF.

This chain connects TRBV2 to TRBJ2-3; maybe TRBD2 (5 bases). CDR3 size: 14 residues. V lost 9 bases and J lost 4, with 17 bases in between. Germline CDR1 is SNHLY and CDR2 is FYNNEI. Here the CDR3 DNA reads TGTGCCAGTAGCCGGGCGGAGGAACCAGATACGCAGTATTTT. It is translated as CASSRAEEPDTQYF.

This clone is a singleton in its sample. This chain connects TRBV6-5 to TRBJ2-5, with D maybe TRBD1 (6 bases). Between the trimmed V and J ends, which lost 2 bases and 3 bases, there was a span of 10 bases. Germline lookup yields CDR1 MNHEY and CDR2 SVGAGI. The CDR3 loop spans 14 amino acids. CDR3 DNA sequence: TGTGCCAGCAGTTACGCAGGGGCAAAAGAGACCCAGTACTTC. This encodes CASSYAGAKETQYF.

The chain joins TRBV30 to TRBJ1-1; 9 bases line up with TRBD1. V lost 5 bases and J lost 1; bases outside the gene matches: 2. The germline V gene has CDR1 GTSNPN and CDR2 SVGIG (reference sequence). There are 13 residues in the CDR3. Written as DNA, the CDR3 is TGTGCCTGGGCGGGACAGGGGAACACTGAAGCTTTCTTT. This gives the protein CAWAGQGNTEAFF.

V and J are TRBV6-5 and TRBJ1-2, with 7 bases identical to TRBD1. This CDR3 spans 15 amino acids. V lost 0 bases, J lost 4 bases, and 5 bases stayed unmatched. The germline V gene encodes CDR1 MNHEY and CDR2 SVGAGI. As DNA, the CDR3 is TGTGCCAGCAGTTACTCTAGGGACAGCCTCTATGGCTACACCTTC. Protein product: CASSYSRDSLYGYTF.

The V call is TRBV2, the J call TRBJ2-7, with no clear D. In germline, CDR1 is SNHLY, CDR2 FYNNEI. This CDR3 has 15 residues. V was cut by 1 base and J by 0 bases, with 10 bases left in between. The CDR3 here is CASSEGELNSYEQYF. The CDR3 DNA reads TGTGCCAGCAGTGAAGGAGAGCTTAACTCCTACGAGCAGTACTTC. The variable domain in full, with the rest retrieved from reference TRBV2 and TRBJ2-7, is EPEVTQTPSHQVTQMGQEVILRCVPISNHLYFYWYRQILGQKVEFLVSFYNNEISEKSEIFDDQFSVERPDGSNFTLKIRSTKLEDSAMYFCASSEGELNSYEQYFGPGTRLTVT.

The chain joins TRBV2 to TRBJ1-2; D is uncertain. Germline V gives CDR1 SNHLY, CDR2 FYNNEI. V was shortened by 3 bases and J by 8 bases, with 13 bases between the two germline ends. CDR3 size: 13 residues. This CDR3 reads CASSDILFRGYTF. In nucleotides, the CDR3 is TGTGCCAGCAGTGATATCTTGTTCCGGGGCTACACCTTC.

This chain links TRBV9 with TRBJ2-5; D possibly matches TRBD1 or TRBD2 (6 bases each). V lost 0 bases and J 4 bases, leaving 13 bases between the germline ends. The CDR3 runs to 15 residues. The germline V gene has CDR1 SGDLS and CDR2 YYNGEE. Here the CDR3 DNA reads TGTGCCAGCAGCGTAGGAGGGGGGCTGGTAGAGACCCAGTACTTC. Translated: CASSVGGGLVETQYF.

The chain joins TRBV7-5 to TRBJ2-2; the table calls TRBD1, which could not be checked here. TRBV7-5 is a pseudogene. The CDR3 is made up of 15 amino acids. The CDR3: CARERGKGTTGELFF. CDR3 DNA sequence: TGTGCCAGAGAAAGGGGGAAGGGGACCACCGGGGAGCTGTTTTTT.

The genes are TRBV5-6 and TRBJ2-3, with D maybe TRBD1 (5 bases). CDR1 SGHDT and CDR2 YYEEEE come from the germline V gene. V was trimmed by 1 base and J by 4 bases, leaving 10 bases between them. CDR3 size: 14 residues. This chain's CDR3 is CASSLTGVPDTQYF. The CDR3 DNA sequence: TGTGCCAGCAGCTTGACAGGTGTACCAGATACGCAGTATTTT.

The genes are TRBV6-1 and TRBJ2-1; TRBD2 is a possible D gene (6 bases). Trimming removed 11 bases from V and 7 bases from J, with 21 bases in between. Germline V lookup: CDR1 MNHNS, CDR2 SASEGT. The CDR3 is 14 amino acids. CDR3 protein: CAALEGLSGNEQFF. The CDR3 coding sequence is TGTGCCGCCCTGGAGGGACTCAGTGGAAATGAGCAGTTCTTC.

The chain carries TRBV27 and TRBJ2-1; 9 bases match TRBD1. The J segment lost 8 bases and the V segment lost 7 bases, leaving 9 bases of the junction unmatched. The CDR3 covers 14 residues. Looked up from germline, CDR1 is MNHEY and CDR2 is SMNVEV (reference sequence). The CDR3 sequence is CASTLGDRVDEQFF. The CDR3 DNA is TGTGCCAGCACTCTTGGGGACAGGGTGGATGAGCAGTTCTTC.

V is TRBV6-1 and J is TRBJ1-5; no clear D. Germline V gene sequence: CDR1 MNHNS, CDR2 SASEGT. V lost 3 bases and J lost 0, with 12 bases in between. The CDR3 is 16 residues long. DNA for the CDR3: TGTGCCAGCAGTGATCTCACAATCAGTAGCAATCAGCCCCAGCATTTT. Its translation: CASSDLTISSNQPQHF.

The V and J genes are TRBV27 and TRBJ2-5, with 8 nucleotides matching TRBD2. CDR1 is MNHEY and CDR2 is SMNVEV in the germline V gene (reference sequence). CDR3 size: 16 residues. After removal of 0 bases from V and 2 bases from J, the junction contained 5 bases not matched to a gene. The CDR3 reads CASSLSSSGGQETQYF. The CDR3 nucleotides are TGTGCCAGCAGTTTATCCTCATCGGGAGGGCAAGAGACCCAGTACTTC.

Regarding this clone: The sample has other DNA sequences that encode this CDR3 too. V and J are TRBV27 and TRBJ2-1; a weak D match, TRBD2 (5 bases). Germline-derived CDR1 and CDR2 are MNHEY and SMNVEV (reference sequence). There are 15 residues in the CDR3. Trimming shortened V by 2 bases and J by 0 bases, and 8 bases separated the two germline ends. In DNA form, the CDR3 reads TGTGCCAGCAGTTTAACGGGGAGCTCCTACAATGAGCAGTTCTTC. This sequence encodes CASSLTGSSYNEQFF.